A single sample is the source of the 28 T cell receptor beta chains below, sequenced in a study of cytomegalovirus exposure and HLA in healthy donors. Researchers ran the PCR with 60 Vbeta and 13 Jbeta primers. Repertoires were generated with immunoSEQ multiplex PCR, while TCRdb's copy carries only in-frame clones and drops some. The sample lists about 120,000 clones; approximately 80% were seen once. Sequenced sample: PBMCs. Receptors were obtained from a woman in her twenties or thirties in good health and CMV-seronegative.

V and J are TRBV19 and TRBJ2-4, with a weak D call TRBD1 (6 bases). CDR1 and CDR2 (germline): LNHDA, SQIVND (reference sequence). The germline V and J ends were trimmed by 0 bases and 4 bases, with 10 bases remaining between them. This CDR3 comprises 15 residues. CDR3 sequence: CASSIDWTVKNIQYF. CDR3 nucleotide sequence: TGTGCCAGTAGTATAGATTGGACAGTGAAAAACATTCAGTACTTC.

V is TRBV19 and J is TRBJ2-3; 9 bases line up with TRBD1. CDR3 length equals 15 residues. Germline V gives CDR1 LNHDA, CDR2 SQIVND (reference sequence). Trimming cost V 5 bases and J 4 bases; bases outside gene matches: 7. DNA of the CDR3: TGTGCCAGTAGTGCCGGGACAGGGTTTGCAGATACGCAGTATTTT. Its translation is CASSAGTGFADTQYF.

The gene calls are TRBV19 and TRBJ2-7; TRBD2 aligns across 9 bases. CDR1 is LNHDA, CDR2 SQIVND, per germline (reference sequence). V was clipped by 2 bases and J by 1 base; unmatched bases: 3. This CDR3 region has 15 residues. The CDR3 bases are TGTGCCAGTAGTATAACTAGCGGGTATTCCTACGAGCAGTACTTC. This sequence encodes CASSITSGYSYEQYF. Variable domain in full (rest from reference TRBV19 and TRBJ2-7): DGGITQSPKYLFRKEGQNVTLSCEQNLNHDAMYWYRQDPGQGLRLIYYSQIVNDFQKGDIAEGYSVSREKKESFPLTVTSAQKNPTAFYLCASSITSGYSYEQYFGPGTRLTVT.

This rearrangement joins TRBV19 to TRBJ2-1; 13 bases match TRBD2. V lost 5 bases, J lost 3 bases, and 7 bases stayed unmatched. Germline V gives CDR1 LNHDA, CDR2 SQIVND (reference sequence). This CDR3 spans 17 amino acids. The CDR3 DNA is TGTGCCAGTAGTCTCGGGGGGACTAGCGGGGTCTACAATGAGCAGTTCTTC. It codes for CASSLGGTSGVYNEQFF.

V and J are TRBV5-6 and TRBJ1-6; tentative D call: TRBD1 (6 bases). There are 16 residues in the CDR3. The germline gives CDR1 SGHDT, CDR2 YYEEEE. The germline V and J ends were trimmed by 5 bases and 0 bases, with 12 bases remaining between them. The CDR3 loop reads CASRRQASSYNSPLHF. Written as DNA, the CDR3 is TGTGCCAGCAGGAGACAGGCGAGCTCCTATAATTCACCCCTCCACTTT.

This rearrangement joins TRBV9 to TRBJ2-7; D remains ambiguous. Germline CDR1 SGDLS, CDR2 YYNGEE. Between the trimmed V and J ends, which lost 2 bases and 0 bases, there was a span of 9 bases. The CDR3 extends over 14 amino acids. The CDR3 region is CASSVLRSSYEQYF. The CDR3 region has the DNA TGTGCCAGCAGCGTTCTAAGGAGCTCCTACGAGCAGTACTTC.

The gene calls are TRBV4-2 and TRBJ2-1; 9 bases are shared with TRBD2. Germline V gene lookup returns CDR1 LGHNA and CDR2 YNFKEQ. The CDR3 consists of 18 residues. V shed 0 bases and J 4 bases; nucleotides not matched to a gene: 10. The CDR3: CASSQDLAGGSKYNEQFF. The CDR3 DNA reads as TGTGCCAGCAGCCAAGATTTGGCGGGAGGGTCGAAATACAATGAGCAGTTCTTC.

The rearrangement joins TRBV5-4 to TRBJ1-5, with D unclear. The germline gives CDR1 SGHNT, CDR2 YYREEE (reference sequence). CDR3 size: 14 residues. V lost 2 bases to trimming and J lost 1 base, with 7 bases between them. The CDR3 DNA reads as TGTGCCAGCAGCTTTGAGGGAAGCAATCAGCCCCAGCATTTT. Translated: CASSFEGSNQPQHF.

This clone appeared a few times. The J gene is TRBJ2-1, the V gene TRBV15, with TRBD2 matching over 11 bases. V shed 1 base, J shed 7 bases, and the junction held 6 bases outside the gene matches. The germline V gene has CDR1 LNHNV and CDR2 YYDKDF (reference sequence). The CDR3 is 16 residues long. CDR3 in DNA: TGTGCCACCAGCAGAGCCAGGCTAGCGGGAGGAAATGAGCAGTTCTTC. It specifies CATSRARLAGGNEQFF.

CDR3 region: CASTREGRGTDTQYF. CDR3 coding DNA: TGTGCCAGCACGAGGGAGGGCCGGGGCACAGATACGCAGTATTTT. J is TRBJ2-3 and V is TRBV6-1; 7 bases agree with TRBD2. From germline, CDR1 is MNHNS and CDR2 SASEGT. The CDR3 is made up of 15 amino acids. J lost 1 base, V lost 7 bases, and 8 bases had no gene match.

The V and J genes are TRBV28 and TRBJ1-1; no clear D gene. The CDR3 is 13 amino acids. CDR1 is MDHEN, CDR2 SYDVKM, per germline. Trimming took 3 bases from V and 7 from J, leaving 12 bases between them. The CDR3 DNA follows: TGTGCCAGCAGTTTGTGGACTAATGGTGAAGCTTTCTTT. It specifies CASSLWTNGEAFF.

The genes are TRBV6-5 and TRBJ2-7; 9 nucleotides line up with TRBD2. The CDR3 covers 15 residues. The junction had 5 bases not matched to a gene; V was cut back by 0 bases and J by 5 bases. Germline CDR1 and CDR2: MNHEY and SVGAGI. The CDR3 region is CASSYSPSGADEQYF. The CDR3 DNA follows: TGTGCCAGCAGTTACTCTCCTAGCGGGGCTGACGAGCAGTACTTC.

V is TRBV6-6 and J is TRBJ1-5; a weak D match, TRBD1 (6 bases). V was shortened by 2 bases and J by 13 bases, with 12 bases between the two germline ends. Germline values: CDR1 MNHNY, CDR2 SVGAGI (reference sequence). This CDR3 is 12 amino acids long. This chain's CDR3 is CASSYIRTAQHF. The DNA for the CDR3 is TGTGCCAGCAGTTACATTAGGACAGCACAGCATTTT.

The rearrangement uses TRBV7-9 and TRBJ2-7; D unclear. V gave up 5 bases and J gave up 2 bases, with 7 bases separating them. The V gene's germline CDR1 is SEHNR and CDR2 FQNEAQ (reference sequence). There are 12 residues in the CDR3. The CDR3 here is CASSRRAYEQYF. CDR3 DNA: TGTGCCAGCAGCCGTAGAGCCTACGAGCAGTACTTC.

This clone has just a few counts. CDR3: CASRPDRAGANVLTF. The CDR3 nucleotides read TGTGCCAGCAGACCCGACAGGGCTGGGGCCAACGTCCTGACTTTC. The V and J genes are TRBV6-5 and TRBJ2-6; 7 nucleotides match TRBD1. V gave up 6 bases and J gave up 2 bases; unmatched junction bases: 4. CDR1 is MNHEY and CDR2 is SVGAGI in the germline V gene. The CDR3 covers 15 residues.

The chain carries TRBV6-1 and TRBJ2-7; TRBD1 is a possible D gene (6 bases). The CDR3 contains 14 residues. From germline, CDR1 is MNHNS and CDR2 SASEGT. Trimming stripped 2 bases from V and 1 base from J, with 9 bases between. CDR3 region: CASSEWDTSYEQYF. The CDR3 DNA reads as TGTGCCAGCAGTGAATGGGACACATCCTACGAGCAGTACTTC.

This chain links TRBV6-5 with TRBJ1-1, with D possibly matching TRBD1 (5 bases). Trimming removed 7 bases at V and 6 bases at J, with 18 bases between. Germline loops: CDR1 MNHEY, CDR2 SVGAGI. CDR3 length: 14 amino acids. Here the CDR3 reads CASTMTDTGAEAFF. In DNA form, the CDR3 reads TGTGCCAGCACCATGACAGACACTGGCGCTGAAGCTTTCTTT.

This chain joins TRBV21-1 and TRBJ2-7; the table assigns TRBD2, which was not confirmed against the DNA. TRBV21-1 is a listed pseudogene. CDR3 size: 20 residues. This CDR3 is CASSQDPGVAGVPTTYEQYF. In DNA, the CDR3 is TGTGCCAGCAGCCAGGATCCTGGGGTGGCGGGAGTCCCTACCACCTACGAGCAGTACTTC.

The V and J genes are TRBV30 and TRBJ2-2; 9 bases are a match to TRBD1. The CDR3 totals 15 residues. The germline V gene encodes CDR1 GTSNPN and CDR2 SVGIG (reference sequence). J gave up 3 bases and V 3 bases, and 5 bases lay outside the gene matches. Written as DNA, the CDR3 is TGTGCCTGGAGCGCCGACAGGGGGTACACCGGGGAGCTGTTTTTT. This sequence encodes CAWSADRGYTGELFF.

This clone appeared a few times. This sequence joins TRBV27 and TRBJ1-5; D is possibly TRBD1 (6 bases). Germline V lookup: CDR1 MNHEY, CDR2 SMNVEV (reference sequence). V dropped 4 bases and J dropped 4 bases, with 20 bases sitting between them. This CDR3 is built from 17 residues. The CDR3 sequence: CASSSLPTGPGNQPQHF. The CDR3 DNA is TGTGCCAGCAGTTCCCTCCCGACAGGTCCCGGGAATCAGCCCCAGCATTTT.

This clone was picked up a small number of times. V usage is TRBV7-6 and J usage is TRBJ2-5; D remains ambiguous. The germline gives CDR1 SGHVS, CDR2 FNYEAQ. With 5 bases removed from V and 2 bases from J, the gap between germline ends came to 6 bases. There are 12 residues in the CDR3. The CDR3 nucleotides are TGTGCCAGCAGCGCACAACAAGAGACCCAGTACTTC. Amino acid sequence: CASSAQQETQYF. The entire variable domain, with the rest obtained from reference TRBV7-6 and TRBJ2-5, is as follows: GAGVSQSPRYKVTKRGQDVALRCDPISGHVSLYWYRQALGQGPEFLTYFNYEAQQDKSGLPNDRFSAERPEGSISTLTIQRTEQRDSAMYRCASSAQQETQYFGPGTRLLVL.

The CDR3 region is CASSPTSGLDQETQYF. Here the CDR3 DNA reads TGTGCCAGCAGCCCGACTAGCGGGCTAGATCAAGAGACCCAGTACTTC. V and J are TRBV2 and TRBJ2-5, with 10 bases that match TRBD2. J gave up 2 bases and V 6 bases, and 9 bases lay outside the gene matches. This CDR3 comprises 16 residues. In germline, CDR1 is SNHLY, CDR2 FYNNEI.

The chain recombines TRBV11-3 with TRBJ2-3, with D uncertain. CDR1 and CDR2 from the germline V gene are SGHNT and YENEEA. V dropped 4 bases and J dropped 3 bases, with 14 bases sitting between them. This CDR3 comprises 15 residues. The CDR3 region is CASSSRTTQTDTQYF. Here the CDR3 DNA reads TGTGCCAGCAGCTCCCGTACCACCCAGACAGATACGCAGTATTTT.

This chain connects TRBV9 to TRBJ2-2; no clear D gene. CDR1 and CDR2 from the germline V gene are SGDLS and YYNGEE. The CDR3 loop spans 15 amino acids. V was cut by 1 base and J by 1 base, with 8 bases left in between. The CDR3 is CASSVYRGNTGELFF. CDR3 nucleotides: TGTGCCAGCAGCGTATACCGAGGGAACACCGGGGAGCTGTTTTTT.

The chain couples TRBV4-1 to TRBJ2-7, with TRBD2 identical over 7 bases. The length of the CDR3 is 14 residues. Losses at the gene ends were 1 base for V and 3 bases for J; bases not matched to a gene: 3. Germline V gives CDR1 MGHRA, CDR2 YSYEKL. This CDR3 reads CASSQGEGFYEQYF. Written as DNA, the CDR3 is TGCGCCAGCAGCCAAGGGGAGGGGTTCTACGAGCAGTACTTC.

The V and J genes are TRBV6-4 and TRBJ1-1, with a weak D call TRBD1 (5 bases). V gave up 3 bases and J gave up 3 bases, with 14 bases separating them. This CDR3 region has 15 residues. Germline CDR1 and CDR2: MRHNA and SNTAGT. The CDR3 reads CASSEQPDSDTEAFF. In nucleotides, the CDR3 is TGTGCCAGCAGTGAGCAACCAGACAGTGACACTGAAGCTTTCTTT.

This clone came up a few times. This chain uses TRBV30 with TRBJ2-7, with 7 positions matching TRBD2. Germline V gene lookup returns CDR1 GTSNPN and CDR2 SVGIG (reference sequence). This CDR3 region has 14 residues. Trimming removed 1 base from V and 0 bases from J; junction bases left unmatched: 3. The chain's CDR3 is CAWSGGRASYEQYF. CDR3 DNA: TGTGCCTGGAGTGGGGGGAGGGCCTCCTACGAGCAGTACTTC.

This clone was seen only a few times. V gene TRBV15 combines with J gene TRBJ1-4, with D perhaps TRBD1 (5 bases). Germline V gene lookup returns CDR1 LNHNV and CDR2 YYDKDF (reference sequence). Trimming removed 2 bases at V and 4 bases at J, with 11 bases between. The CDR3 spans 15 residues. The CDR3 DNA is TGTGCCACCAGCAGATCGACAGCGGGTAATGAAAAACTGTTTTTT. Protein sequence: CATSRSTAGNEKLFF.